The 23 T cell receptor beta chains in this list originate from one sample, sequenced in a study of blood T cell repertoires in COVID-19. Libraries were prepared by immunoSEQ multiplex PCR; TCRdb keeps only in-frame clonotypes and omits some of them. This table has approximately 300,000 clones, under 90% appearing once. Sequencing was done on a sample of PBMCs or T cells enriched from blood (not recorded which). These receptors originate from a man under 40 who had recovered from COVID-19.

The CDR3 region is CASSSSGGAYTGELFF. CDR3 bases: TGTGCCAGCAGCTCCAGCGGGGGGGCCTACACCGGGGAGCTGTTTTTT. The gene calls are TRBV11-2 and TRBJ2-2; 10 nucleotides match TRBD2. Germline V gives CDR1 SGHAT, CDR2 FQNNGV. The CDR3 spans 16 residues. V shed 4 bases and J 3 bases; nucleotides not matched to a gene: 5.

The chain recombines TRBV19 with TRBJ2-7; D is unresolved. V dropped 5 bases and J dropped 5 bases, with 19 bases sitting between them. CDR3 length: 15 residues. Germline CDR1 is LNHDA and CDR2 is SQIVND (reference sequence). The CDR3 spells CASSFNRYETDEQYF. Written as DNA, the CDR3 is TGTGCCAGTAGTTTTAATCGGTACGAAACGGACGAGCAGTACTTC.

The V gene is TRBV7-2, the J gene TRBJ2-2; 10 bases are a match to TRBD1. The CDR3 runs 16 residues. Germline V gene sequence: CDR1 SGHTA, CDR2 FQGNSA. Losses at the gene ends were 6 bases for V and 4 bases for J; bases not matched to a gene: 8. This CDR3 is CASRGGRDRGTGELFF. The CDR3 coding sequence is TGTGCCAGCAGAGGAGGGCGGGACAGGGGCACCGGGGAGCTGTTTTTT.

V is TRBV11-3 and J is TRBJ2-1, with TRBD2 matching 12 bases. CDR3 length: 15 residues. CDR1 is SGHNT, CDR2 YENEEA, per germline. With 5 bases clipped from V and 8 bases from J, the junction kept 7 bases outside the gene matches. The CDR3 spells CASSVRLAGGDEQFF. Here the CDR3 DNA reads TGTGCCAGCAGCGTCCGTCTAGCGGGAGGGGATGAGCAGTTCTTC.

This chain links TRBV28 with TRBJ2-7; D is ambiguous. With 5 bases removed from V and 4 bases from J, the gap between germline ends came to 12 bases. Germline loops: CDR1 MDHEN, CDR2 SYDVKM. The CDR3 has 13 residues. The CDR3 loop reads CASSLLSKYEQYF. The DNA for the CDR3 is TGTGCCAGCAGTCTACTATCCAAGTACGAGCAGTACTTC.

The CDR3: CASSLVGPLPYEQYF. For the CDR3, the DNA is TGCGCCAGCAGCTTGGTTGGGCCCCTCCCCTACGAGCAGTACTTC. The chain carries TRBV5-1 and TRBJ2-7; D gene unclear. V was cut by 0 bases and J by 2 bases, with 12 bases left in between. The germline V gene encodes CDR1 SGHRS and CDR2 YFSETQ. The CDR3 is 15 amino acids.

This CDR3 reads CASSEIYIAAGEEQFF. CDR3 sequence (DNA): TGTGCCAGCAGTGAAATATACATCGCTGCGGGAGAAGAGCAGTTCTTC. This chain uses TRBV25-1 with TRBJ2-1; 7 nucleotides align to TRBD2. The CDR3 is 16 amino acids. V lost 2 bases to trimming and J lost 10 bases; unmatched junction nucleotides: 14. Germline CDR1 MGHDK, CDR2 SYGVNS.

The chain combines TRBV27 with TRBJ2-7; 12 bases map to TRBD2. The CDR3 has 16 residues. J gave up 3 bases and V 4 bases, and 7 bases lay outside the gene matches. Germline-derived CDR1 and CDR2 are MNHEY and SMNVEV (reference sequence). DNA of the CDR3: TGTGCCAGCAGTTACCGGGGACTAGCGGGTTACTACGAGCAGTACTTC. Encoded protein: CASSYRGLAGYYEQYF.

The rearrangement links TRBV3-1 (or the pseudogene TRBV3-2) to TRBJ2-1; TRBD2 is a possible D gene (7 bases). Deletions cut 4 bases from V and 8 bases from J, with 15 bases between. Germline CDR1 LGHDT, CDR2 YNNKEL (reference sequence). The CDR3 is 14 residues long. CDR3 bases: TGTGCCAGCAGCCGACGAGGGGGGGTCGATGAGCAGTTCTTC. It specifies CASSRRGGVDEQFF.

The chain uses TRBV28 and TRBJ1-5; 7 bases are shared with TRBD1. Germline trimming cut 1 base from V and 4 bases from J; bases unmatched to any gene: 4. This CDR3 comprises 15 residues. Germline values: CDR1 MDHEN, CDR2 SYDVKM. CDR3 sequence: CASSLSDRLNQPQHF. CDR3 nucleotide sequence: TGTGCCAGCAGTTTATCGGACAGGCTGAATCAGCCCCAGCATTTT.

V and J are TRBV28 and TRBJ1-2; possibly TRBD1 for D (5 bases). Germline lookup yields CDR1 MDHEN and CDR2 SYDVKM. The V end was cut by 3 bases, the J end by 1 base, with 12 bases between. There are 15 residues in the CDR3. As DNA, the CDR3 is TGTGCCAGCAGTTTGAACGGAGGGGTTAACTATGGCTACACCTTC. Amino acids: CASSLNGGVNYGYTF.

The J gene is TRBJ2-1, the V gene TRBV5-1, with TRBD1 identical over 8 bases. Trimming cost V 4 bases and J 3 bases; bases outside gene matches: 3. Germline-derived CDR1 and CDR2 are SGHRS and YFSETQ. The CDR3 sequence is 14 residues long. The CDR3 region has the DNA TGCGCCAGCAGCACCAGGGGGCTCTACAATGAGCAGTTCTTC. Its protein is CASSTRGLYNEQFF.

This clone was detected once. Sequence at one end of the junction differs from germline and may be a read error. The chain combines TRBV4-1 with TRBJ1-5, with D possibly matching TRBD1 (5 bases). This CDR3 spans 16 amino acids. Germline V gene lookup returns CDR1 MGHRA and CDR2 YSYEKL. In DNA, the CDR3 is TGCGCCAGCAGCCAAGAGGCCAGGGTTAGCCATCAGCCCCAGCATTTT. Its protein is CASSQEARVSHQPQHF.

CDR3 bases: TGTGCCTGGAGCGGTGGGCTATTTGCCAAAAACATTCAGTACTTC. It yields the protein CAWSGGLFAKNIQYF. The chain is built from TRBV30 and TRBJ2-4; D is unclear. This CDR3 contains 15 residues. Per the germline V gene, CDR1 is GTSNPN and CDR2 is SVGIG (reference sequence). Trimming left V 3 bases short and J 1 base short, with 13 bases between.

This clone was recorded only once. The rearrangement links TRBV25-1 to TRBJ2-7, with D possibly matching TRBD2 (5 bases). CDR3 length: 11 amino acids. CDR1 and CDR2 from the germline V gene are MGHDK and SYGVNS. The V gene lost 5 bases and the J gene lost 6 bases, with 8 bases spanning the gap. Here the CDR3 reads CASSPSGEQYF. In DNA form, the CDR3 reads TGTGCCAGCAGTCCCAGCGGCGAGCAGTACTTC.

As for this clone: Other DNA sequences in this sample translate to the same CDR3. The chain couples TRBV30 to TRBJ1-2, with 7 bases aligning to TRBD1. The CDR3 is 13 amino acids. The ends lost 1 base at V and 4 bases at J; junction bases unmatched: 3. Germline V gives CDR1 GTSNPN, CDR2 SVGIG (reference sequence). The CDR3 DNA follows: TGTGCCTGGAGTGGGACAGGACCCTATGGCTACACCTTC. As protein: CAWSGTGPYGYTF.

The chain is built from TRBV14 and TRBJ2-1, with TRBD1 as a possible D gene (5 bases). The CDR3 is 15 amino acids. Germline CDR1 reads SGHDN; CDR2 reads FVKESK. Trimming pared 6 bases from V and 4 bases from J, leaving 16 bases between. Here the CDR3 reads CASSPRQGSYNEQFF. Here the CDR3 DNA reads TGTGCCAGCAGTCCCCGGCAGGGTTCGTACAATGAGCAGTTCTTC. Full variable domain (rest looked up from reference TRBV14 and TRBJ2-1): EAGVTQFPSHSVIEKGQTVTLRCDPISGHDNLYWYRRVMGKEIKFLLHFVKESKQDESGMPNNRFLAERTGGTYSTLKVQPAELEDSGVYFCASSPRQGSYNEQFFGPGTRLTVL.

V gene TRBV12-5 combines with J gene TRBJ1-4; D gene ambiguous. Germline V gives CDR1 LGHNT, CDR2 FRNRAP. The CDR3 consists of 14 residues. V gave up 1 base and J gave up 4 bases, with 7 bases separating them. The CDR3 DNA reads TGTGCTAGTGGTTTGGGCCAGGTTAATGAAAAACTGTTTTTT. It is translated as CASGLGQVNEKLFF.

This chain connects TRBV18 to TRBJ1-5, with D maybe TRBD1 (6 bases). The ends were cut back, 6 bases at V and 6 bases at J, with 9 bases in the middle. Looked up from germline, CDR1 is KGHSH and CDR2 is LQKENI. The CDR3 extends over 12 amino acids. The CDR3 spells CASSLDSQPQHF. The CDR3 DNA is TGTGCCAGCTCTCTGGACAGTCAGCCCCAGCATTTT.

This chain uses TRBV5-1 with TRBJ2-4; 7 bases align to TRBD2. Germline CDR1 SGHRS, CDR2 YFSETQ. This CDR3 is built from 16 residues. With 4 bases clipped from V and 6 bases from J, the junction kept 13 bases outside the gene matches. The CDR3 bases are TGCGCCAGCAGCGCGATATCGGACCTAGCGGTAAACATTCAGTACTTC. This sequence encodes CASSAISDLAVNIQYF.

V and J are TRBV19 and TRBJ2-7, with TRBD1 matching over 8 bases. The CDR3 is 16 amino acids. V gave up 5 bases and J gave up 2 bases; unmatched junction bases: 11. Germline V CDR1 and CDR2: LNHDA, SQIVND (reference sequence). The CDR3 protein is CASSPQGQVRAYEQYF. The CDR3 nucleotides are TGTGCCAGTAGTCCCCAGGGACAGGTCCGTGCCTACGAGCAGTACTTC.

V usage is TRBV20-1 and J usage is TRBJ2-7; D is uncertain. The length of the CDR3 is 13 residues. Trimming shortened V by 3 bases and J by 2 bases, and 11 bases separated the two germline ends. Germline V gene data show CDR1 as DFQATT and CDR2 as SNEGSKA (reference sequence). This CDR3 is CSASGGYTYEQYF. The CDR3 DNA reads as TGCAGTGCTAGTGGCGGATACACCTACGAGCAGTACTTC.

The chain is built from TRBV28 and TRBJ1-4, with TRBD1 as a possible D gene (5 bases). V was pared by 10 bases and J by 0 bases, with 9 bases between. The CDR3 consists of 13 residues. The V gene's germline CDR1 is MDHEN and CDR2 SYDVKM. The CDR3 here is CATQDTTNEKLFF. Here the CDR3 DNA reads TGTGCCACCCAGGACACAACTAATGAAAAACTGTTTTTT.